This T cell receptor (beta chain) was documented in a study of T-cell reconstitution after alpha-beta-depleted transplantation in children. Regarding the study as a whole: Some patients' high day-60 TCRbeta diversity was attributed to recipient cells surviving conditioning. About two months after transplant, alpha-beta T cells reportedly came from several hundred expanded graft clones. A year had passed since transplant, and T-cell counts and diversity by then came mostly from newly produced T cells.

This clonotype occurred a few times. Its antigen is not known. Construction of the TCRbeta library involved unique molecular identifiers. TCRdb re-called the PCR reads with MiXCR, one entry per CDR3 protein. The table lists 500,000 to 750,000 distinct CDR3 sequences, roughly 13% of them singletons. This CDR3 spans 16 amino acids. The germline gives CDR1 DFQATT, CDR2 SNEGSKA (reference sequence). V lost 4 bases and J lost 2, with 18 bases in between. The source is a male patient aged 10 to 17 who had a stem cell transplant for acute myeloid leukemia, so the T cells may come from the graft donor. The chain joins TRBV20-1 to TRBJ2-1, with D possibly TRBD1 on 6 matching bases. Specimen: PBMCs, mostly from graft donor cells, collected 360 days after TCRalphabeta/CD19-depleted stem cell transplant. CDR3 DNA: TGCAGTGCTAATCTCCCTACAGGGAAGGCCTACAATGAGCAGTTCTTC. As protein: CSANLPTGKAYNEQFF.